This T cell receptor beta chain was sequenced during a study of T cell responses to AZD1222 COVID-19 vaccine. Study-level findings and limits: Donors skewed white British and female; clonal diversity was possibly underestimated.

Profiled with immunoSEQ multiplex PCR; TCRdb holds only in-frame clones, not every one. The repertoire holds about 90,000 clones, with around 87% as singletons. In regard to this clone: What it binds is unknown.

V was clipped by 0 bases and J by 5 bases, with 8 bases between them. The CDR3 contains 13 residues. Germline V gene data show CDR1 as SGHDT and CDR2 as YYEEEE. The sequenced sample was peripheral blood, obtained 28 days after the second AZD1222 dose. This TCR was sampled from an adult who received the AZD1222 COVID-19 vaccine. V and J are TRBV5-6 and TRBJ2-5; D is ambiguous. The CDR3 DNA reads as TGTGCCAGCAGCTTGGGGGTACGGGAGACCCAGTACTTC. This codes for CASSLGVRETQYF.